Described below is a single T cell receptor (beta chain) sequence and its context. This entry is derived from a study of blood T cell repertoires in COVID-19. Background on the study: From the United States, Italy and Spain came samples of acute and convalescent COVID-19. The cDNA or gDNA used as material had been derived from T cells, B-cell-depleted T cells, or PBMCs.

J was trimmed by 3 bases and V by 0 bases; bases with no gene match: 7. Germline loops: CDR1 SGHDN, CDR2 FVKESK. The CDR3 runs to 16 residues. Methods used by the authors: Nucleated cell counts were estimated from reference gene primer amplification. TCRdb keeps only in-frame clones here, not all; method: immunoSEQ multiplex PCR. Clone size and the V and J calls come from that table; the DNA yielded D and trimming. Of around 85,000 clones in the sample, 86% were seen once. The sample consisted of peripheral blood. The rearrangement links TRBV14 to TRBJ2-7; 8 positions match TRBD2. This sequence originates from a man aged 50 to 59 with active COVID-19. DNA of the CDR3: TGTGCCAGCAGCCAAGATGTAGGACTAGCATTCTACGAGCAGTACTTC. It encodes CASSQDVGLAFYEQYF.